The TCR beta chain described here comes from a study of cytomegalovirus exposure and HLA in healthy donors. Looking at the study overall: Among about 380 genotyped donors, around 81% fell in the Caucasian-associated ancestry cluster. Notes on the study in general: The classifier reportedly diagnosed cytomegalovirus status with high specificity and sensitivity. Only CMV serostatus was available as immune exposure information. Later analysis identified several of the most significant clusters that appeared linked to common viral pathogens.

Use of 60 Vbeta and 13 Jbeta primers characterized the PCR. TCRdb's copy holds only in-frame clones and misses some; the assay was immunoSEQ multiplex PCR. The sample records 55,000 to 80,000 clones, roughly 80% being singletons. This clone was found a few times. The antigen remains undetermined. Sequencing was carried out using PBMCs. The clonotype was recovered from a woman aged 40 to 50 in good health and CMV-seropositive.

CDR3 nucleotides: TGCGCCAGCAGCTATGGGGACAGCAAGCAGTACGAGCAGTACTTC. Translated, it gives CASSYGDSKQYEQYF. The rearrangement joins TRBV5-1 to TRBJ2-7; 7 bases are shared with TRBD1. Germline loops: CDR1 SGHRS, CDR2 YFSETQ. With V trimmed by 3 bases and J by 4 bases, 10 bases remained unmatched. This CDR3 has 15 amino acids.